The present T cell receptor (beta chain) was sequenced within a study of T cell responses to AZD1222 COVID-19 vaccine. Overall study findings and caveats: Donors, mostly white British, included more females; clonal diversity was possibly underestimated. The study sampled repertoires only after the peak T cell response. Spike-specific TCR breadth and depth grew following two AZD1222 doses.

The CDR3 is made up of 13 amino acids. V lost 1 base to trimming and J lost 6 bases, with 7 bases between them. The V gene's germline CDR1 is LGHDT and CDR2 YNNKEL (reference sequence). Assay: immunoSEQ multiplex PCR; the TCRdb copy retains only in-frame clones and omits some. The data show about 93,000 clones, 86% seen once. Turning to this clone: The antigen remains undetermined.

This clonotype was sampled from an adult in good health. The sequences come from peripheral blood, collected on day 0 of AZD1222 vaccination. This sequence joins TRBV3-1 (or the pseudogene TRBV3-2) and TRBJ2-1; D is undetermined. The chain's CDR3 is CASSQGGLNEQFF. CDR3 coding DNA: TGTGCCAGCAGCCAAGGTGGCCTCAATGAGCAGTTCTTC.